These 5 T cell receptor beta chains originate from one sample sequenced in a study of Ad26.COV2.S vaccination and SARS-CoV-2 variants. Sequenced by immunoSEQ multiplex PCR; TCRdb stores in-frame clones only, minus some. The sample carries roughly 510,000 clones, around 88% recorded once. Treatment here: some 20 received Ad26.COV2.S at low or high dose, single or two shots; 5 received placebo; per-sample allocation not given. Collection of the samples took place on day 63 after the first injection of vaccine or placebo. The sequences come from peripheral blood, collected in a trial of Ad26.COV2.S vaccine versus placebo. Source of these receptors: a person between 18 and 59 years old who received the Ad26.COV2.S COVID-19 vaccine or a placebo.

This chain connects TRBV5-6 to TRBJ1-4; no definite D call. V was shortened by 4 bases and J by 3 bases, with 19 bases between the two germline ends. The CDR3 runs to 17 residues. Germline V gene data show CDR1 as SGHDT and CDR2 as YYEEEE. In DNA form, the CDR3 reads TGTGCCAGCAGCCAAAATGACCGCTGGTATGCTAATGAAAAACTGTTTTTT. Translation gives CASSQNDRWYANEKLFF.

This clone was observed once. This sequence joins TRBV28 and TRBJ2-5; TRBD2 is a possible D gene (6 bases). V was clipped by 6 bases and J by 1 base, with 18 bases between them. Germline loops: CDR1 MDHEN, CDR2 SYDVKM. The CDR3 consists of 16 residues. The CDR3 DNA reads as TGTGCCAGCAGCTCTCGGCGGGAACCAACCCAAGAGACCCAGTACTTC. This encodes CASSSRREPTQETQYF.

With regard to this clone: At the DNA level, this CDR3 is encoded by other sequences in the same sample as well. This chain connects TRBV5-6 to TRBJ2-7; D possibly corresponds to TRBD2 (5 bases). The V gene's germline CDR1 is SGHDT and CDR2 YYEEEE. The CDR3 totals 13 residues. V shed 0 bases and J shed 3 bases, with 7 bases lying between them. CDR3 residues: CASSLVGSYEQYF. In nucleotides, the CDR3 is TGTGCCAGCAGCTTGGTAGGGAGCTACGAGCAGTACTTC. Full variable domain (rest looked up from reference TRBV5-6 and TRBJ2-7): DAGVTQSPTHLIKTRGQQVTLRCSPKSGHDTVSWYQQALGQGPQFIFQYYEEEERQRGNFPDRFSGHQFPNYSSELNVNALLLGDSALYLCASSLVGSYEQYFGPGTRLTVT.

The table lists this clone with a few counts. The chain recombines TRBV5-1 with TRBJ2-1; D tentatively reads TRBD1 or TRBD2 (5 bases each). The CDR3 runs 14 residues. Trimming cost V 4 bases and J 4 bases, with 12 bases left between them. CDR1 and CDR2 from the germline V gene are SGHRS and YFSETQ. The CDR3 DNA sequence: TGCGCCAGCAGCGGGGGTGCCCTTTACAATGAGCAGTTCTTC. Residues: CASSGGALYNEQFF.

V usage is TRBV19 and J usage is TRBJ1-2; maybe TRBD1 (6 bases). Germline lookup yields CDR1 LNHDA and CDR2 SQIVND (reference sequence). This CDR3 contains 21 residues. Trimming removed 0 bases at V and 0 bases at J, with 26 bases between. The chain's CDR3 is CASSIDKGKAGAKSPNYGYTF. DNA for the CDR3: TGTGCCAGTAGTATAGATAAGGGGAAGGCAGGGGCTAAGTCACCTAACTATGGCTACACCTTC.